The 27 T cell receptor beta chains listed next were all sequenced from one sample in a study of blood T cell repertoires in COVID-19. Clones were read by immunoSEQ multiplex PCR, and TCRdb kept only the in-frame ones, dropping some. The table includes some 78,000 clones, around 86% detected once. The specimen sequenced was peripheral blood. The origin of the receptors is a man aged 45 to 65 with active or convalescent COVID-19.

The chain couples TRBV28 to TRBJ2-5; 9 bases line up with TRBD2. This CDR3 is 14 amino acids long. J was trimmed by 2 bases and V by 6 bases; bases with no gene match: 4. Per the germline V gene, CDR1 is MDHEN and CDR2 is SYDVKM. CDR3 in amino acids: CASSPTSGQETQYF. CDR3 DNA: TGTGCCAGCAGCCCGACTAGCGGACAAGAGACCCAGTACTTC. Supplemented by reference TRBV28 and TRBJ2-5, the full variable domain reads DVKVTQSSRYLVKRTGEKVFLECVQDMDHENMFWYRQDPGLGLRLIYFSYDVKMKEKGDIPEGYSVSREKKERFSLILESASTNQTSMYLCASSPTSGQETQYFGPGTRLLVL.

In its sample, this clone was seen a few times. V and J are TRBV4-1 and TRBJ2-4; 9 positions agree with TRBD1. Germline V gene sequence: CDR1 MGHRA, CDR2 YSYEKL. V shed 0 bases and J 8 bases; nucleotides not matched to a gene: 5. This CDR3 has 15 amino acids. The CDR3 DNA sequence: TGCGCCAGCAGCCAAGATCAGTGGGACAGGGACATTCAGTACTTC. The encoded protein is CASSQDQWDRDIQYF.

This clone was counted a few times. J is TRBJ1-2 and V is TRBV7-2, with 8 bases fitting TRBD1. The CDR3 runs 15 residues. V trimming: 5 bases; J trimming: 6 bases; junction bases outside the gene matches: 11. The V gene's germline CDR1 is SGHTA and CDR2 FQGNSA. The CDR3 coding sequence is TGTGCCAGCAGCCTTGCCCCGGACAGGGCTGATGGCTACACCTTC. Translation gives CASSLAPDRADGYTF.

CDR3 protein: CAISESGATEAFF. CDR3 DNA sequence: TGTGCCATCAGTGAATCAGGGGCCACTGAAGCTTTCTTT. The V and J genes are TRBV10-3 and TRBJ1-1; the D gene is possibly TRBD1 (6 bases). CDR1 and CDR2 (germline): ENHRY, SYGVKD. The CDR3 has 13 amino acids. Trimming removed 3 bases from V and 4 bases from J, with 9 bases in between.

This chain uses TRBV2 with TRBJ2-5; no clear D gene. The length of the CDR3 is 12 residues. Between the trimmed V and J ends, which lost 8 bases and 5 bases, there was a span of 12 bases. CDR1 and CDR2 (germline): SNHLY, FYNNEI. The CDR3 nucleotides read TGTGCCAGCCTTGAGGTGAGGGAGACCCAGTACTTC. Translation gives CASLEVRETQYF.

V is TRBV10-2 and J is TRBJ2-3, with a weak D call TRBD1 (6 bases). V was pared by 6 bases and J by 0 bases, with 16 bases between. The length of the CDR3 is 16 residues. Germline CDR1 WSHSY, CDR2 SAAADI. In DNA, the CDR3 is TGCGCCAGCAGAGAAACCGGGACAACTAGCACAGATACGCAGTATTTT. It is translated as CASRETGTTSTDTQYF.

V usage is TRBV6-1 and J usage is TRBJ1-1; D is unclear. Germline values: CDR1 MNHNS, CDR2 SASEGT. V was clipped by 0 bases and J by 11 bases, with 13 bases between them. The CDR3 is 13 residues long. CDR3 in DNA: TGTGCCAGCAGTGAAGCAGAGGGAATTCGTGCTTTCTTT. Residues: CASSEAEGIRAFF.

In this sample, this clone turned up a few times. The V gene is TRBV9, the J gene TRBJ1-5, with D unclear. V was pared by 3 bases and J by 0 bases, with 10 bases between. The CDR3 is 15 amino acids. Germline CDR1 is SGDLS and CDR2 is YYNGEE. CDR3 residues: CASSGGDYSNQPQHF. Here the CDR3 DNA reads TGTGCCAGCAGCGGGGGAGATTATAGCAATCAGCCCCAGCATTTT.

This clone showed up just once. This chain joins TRBV5-4 and TRBJ1-1; 8 positions match TRBD1. J lost 6 bases, V lost 1 base, and 11 bases had no gene match. This CDR3 is built from 16 residues. Looked up from germline, CDR1 is SGHNT and CDR2 is YYREEE (reference sequence). CDR3 sequence: CASSLYPDRARSEAFF. The CDR3 DNA reads TGTGCCAGCAGCTTGTACCCGGACAGGGCACGATCTGAAGCTTTCTTT.

The rearrangement uses TRBV6-5 and TRBJ2-2; possible D gene TRBD2, 6 bases. V was cut by 8 bases and J by 0 bases, with 10 bases left in between. The CDR3 is 14 residues long. Germline CDR1 reads MNHEY; CDR2 reads SVGAGI. The CDR3: CASLLATNTGELFF. CDR3 nucleotides: TGTGCCAGCCTCCTAGCGACGAACACCGGGGAGCTGTTTTTT.

This clone was found once. V and J are TRBV11-3 and TRBJ2-2; 7 bases agree with TRBD1. CDR1 SGHNT and CDR2 YENEEA come from the germline V gene. V lost 7 bases to trimming and J lost 3 bases; unmatched junction nucleotides: 8. The CDR3 has 15 amino acids. The CDR3 is CASTARTGDTGELFF. The CDR3 bases are TGTGCCAGCACCGCGAGAACAGGGGACACCGGGGAGCTGTTTTTT.

The J gene is TRBJ1-6, the V gene TRBV6-2 or TRBV6-3; tentative D call: TRBD1 (6 bases). The CDR3 spans 14 residues. V was clipped by 1 base and J by 10 bases, with 11 bases between them. Germline loops: CDR1 MNHEY, CDR2 SVGEGT. Here the CDR3 DNA reads TGTGCCAGCAGTTACTTGACAGGAACCTCACCCCTCCACTTT. Translated, it gives CASSYLTGTSPLHF.

V gene TRBV19 combines with J gene TRBJ1-4, with D perhaps matching TRBD1 (5 bases). The CDR3 spans 15 residues. Per germline, CDR1 LNHDA and CDR2 SQIVND (reference sequence). The ends were cut back, 4 bases at V and 2 bases at J, with 11 bases in the middle. CDR3 sequence reads: CASSTSRVTNEKLFF. DNA for the CDR3: TGTGCCAGTAGTACTTCCAGGGTTACTAATGAAAAACTGTTTTTT.

The rearrangement uses TRBV28 and TRBJ2-1, with 7 bases that match TRBD2. CDR1 is MDHEN and CDR2 is SYDVKM in the germline V gene. Trimming removed 3 bases from V and 5 bases from J; junction bases left unmatched: 7. The CDR3 length is 15 residues. CDR3 sequence: CASSFSAGVNNEQFF. The CDR3 coding sequence is TGTGCCAGCAGTTTTAGCGCGGGAGTAAACAATGAGCAGTTCTTC.

This clone appeared a few times. This chain joins TRBV5-1 and TRBJ1-1; D unresolved. The CDR3 is 14 amino acids. The V gene's germline CDR1 is SGHRS and CDR2 YFSETQ. Trimming removed 3 bases at V and 4 bases at J, with 13 bases between. The DNA of the CDR3 is TGCGCCAGCAGCTCTCCCTCCGAGGGCACTGAAGCTTTCTTT. It specifies CASSSPSEGTEAFF.

This clone was seen ten or more times. The rearrangement links TRBV19 to TRBJ2-1, with TRBD2 identical over 16 bases. Germline V gene sequence: CDR1 LNHDA, CDR2 SQIVND (reference sequence). The CDR3 runs to 17 residues. The V gene end was trimmed by 4 bases and the J gene end by 4 bases; junction bases not matched to a gene: 4. The CDR3 nucleotides are TGTGCCAGTAGTACGGGGGGACTAGCGGGAGGGTACAATGAGCAGTTCTTC. Encoded protein: CASSTGGLAGGYNEQFF.

CDR3 amino acids: CASRANYEQYF. In DNA form, the CDR3 reads TGTGCCAGCAGGGCCAACTACGAGCAGTACTTC. V is TRBV6-6 and J is TRBJ2-7; the D is unclear. This CDR3 has 11 amino acids. V lost 6 bases, J lost 3 bases, and 6 bases lay in between. The V gene's germline CDR1 is MNHNY and CDR2 SVGAGI (reference sequence).

The CDR3 DNA follows: TGTGCCAGCTCACCAAGGGCTAGCGGGACTTACGAGCAGTACTTC. This translates into CASSPRASGTYEQYF. The V gene is TRBV18, the J gene TRBJ2-7; TRBD2 matches 9 bases. The CDR3 contains 15 residues. Germline trimming cut 2 bases from V and 4 bases from J; bases unmatched to any gene: 6. Germline CDR1 is KGHSH and CDR2 is LQKENI.

The genes are TRBV5-6 and TRBJ1-2; tentatively, D is TRBD1 (6 bases). Trimming removed 4 bases at V and 4 bases at J, with 17 bases between. CDR1 is SGHDT, CDR2 YYEEEE, per germline. The CDR3 is 15 residues long. The CDR3 DNA sequence: TGTGCCAGCAGCGAGCTGGACAGCCTCCTCTATGGCTACACCTTC. Its protein is CASSELDSLLYGYTF.

The chain couples TRBV15 to TRBJ1-2, with a possible D match to TRBD1 (6 bases). The CDR3 has 16 residues. The V end lost 1 base, the J end lost 4 bases, and 16 bases lay between the germline ends. Germline V gene lookup returns CDR1 LNHNV and CDR2 YYDKDF (reference sequence). The CDR3 coding sequence is TGTGCCACCAGCAGAGCCCCGGTGGGGACATCCTATGGCTACACCTTC. This gives the protein CATSRAPVGTSYGYTF.

The V gene is TRBV5-4, the J gene TRBJ2-7, with 8 bases matching TRBD1. The germline V gene encodes CDR1 SGHNT and CDR2 YYREEE (reference sequence). J lost 0 bases, V lost 4 bases, and 6 bases had no gene match. The CDR3 totals 15 residues. The CDR3: CASSRGTGISYEQYF. CDR3 nucleotide sequence: TGTGCCAGCAGCCGAGGGACAGGCATCTCCTACGAGCAGTACTTC. Combining the CDR3 with reference TRBV5-4 and TRBJ2-7 gives the whole variable domain ETGVTQSPTHLIKTRGQQVTLRCSSQSGHNTVSWYQQALGQGPQFIFQYYREEENGRGNFPPRFSGLQFPNYSSELNVNALELDDSALYLCASSRGTGISYEQYFGPGTRLTVT.

This chain uses TRBV10-3 with TRBJ2-7; D gene unclear. CDR1 is ENHRY and CDR2 is SYGVKD in the germline V gene. V dropped 4 bases and J dropped 7 bases, with 14 bases sitting between them. This CDR3 spans 13 amino acids. The CDR3, as DNA: TGTGCCATCAGTGGTGGCTTTAGCACAGAGCAGTACTTC. Translation: CAISGGFSTEQYF.

The chain employs TRBV5-1 and TRBJ1-2, with D possibly matching TRBD1 (5 bases). Germline V gene sequence: CDR1 SGHRS, CDR2 YFSETQ. This CDR3 comprises 16 residues. V lost 2 bases and J lost 2, with 16 bases in between. CDR3: CASSFKGWQVNYGYTF. DNA for the CDR3: TGCGCCAGCAGCTTTAAGGGGTGGCAGGTGAACTATGGCTACACCTTC.

The gene calls are TRBV5-1 and TRBJ2-2; 9 bases align to TRBD1. V lost 4 bases, J lost 4 bases, and 5 bases stayed unmatched. The CDR3 length is 15 residues. Germline lookup yields CDR1 SGHRS and CDR2 YFSETQ. The CDR3 DNA reads TGCGCCAGCAGCACCGGGACAGGGCGCACCGGGGAGCTGTTTTTT. Translation: CASSTGTGRTGELFF.

V and J are TRBV7-8 and TRBJ1-4, with D tentatively TRBD1 (6 bases). Between the trimmed V and J ends, which lost 3 bases and 5 bases, there was a span of 13 bases. Germline V gene lookup returns CDR1 SGHVS and CDR2 FQNEAQ. The CDR3 covers 15 residues. This CDR3 reads CASSFEWGLNEKLFF. The CDR3 DNA is TGTGCCAGCAGCTTTGAGTGGGGGCTCAATGAAAAACTGTTTTTT.

This chain connects TRBV2 to TRBJ2-3, with 11 bases fitting TRBD2. Trimming took 3 bases from V and 2 from J; bases not matched to a gene: 4. Germline V gene data show CDR1 as SNHLY and CDR2 as FYNNEI. The CDR3 runs 16 residues. The CDR3 loop reads CASSDSGGASTDTQYF. The DNA of the CDR3 is TGTGCCAGCAGTGATAGCGGGGGGGCCTCCACAGATACGCAGTATTTT.

This chain links TRBV4-1 with TRBJ2-3; 7 nucleotides align to TRBD1. The CDR3 totals 15 residues. Germline assignment: CDR1 MGHRA and CDR2 YSYEKL. Unmatched junction bases numbered 5, after V lost 4 bases and J lost 1 base. CDR3 region: CASSRAGTGTDTQYF. The CDR3 DNA reads TGCGCCAGCAGCCGTGCCGGGACAGGCACAGATACGCAGTATTTT.